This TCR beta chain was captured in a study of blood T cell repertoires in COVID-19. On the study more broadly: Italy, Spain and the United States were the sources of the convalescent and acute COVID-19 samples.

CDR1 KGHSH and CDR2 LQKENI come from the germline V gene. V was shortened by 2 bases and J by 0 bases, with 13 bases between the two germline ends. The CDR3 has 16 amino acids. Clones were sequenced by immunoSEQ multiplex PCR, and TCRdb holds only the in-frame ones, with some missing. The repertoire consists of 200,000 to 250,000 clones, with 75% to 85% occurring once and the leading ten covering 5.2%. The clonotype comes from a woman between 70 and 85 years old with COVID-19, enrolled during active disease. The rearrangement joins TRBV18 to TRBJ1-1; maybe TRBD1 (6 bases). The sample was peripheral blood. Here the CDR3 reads CASSPKLDRMNTEAFF. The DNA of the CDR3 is TGTGCCAGCTCACCAAAGTTGGACAGAATGAACACTGAAGCTTTCTTT.